This T cell receptor (beta chain) was recorded in a study of OX40 agonist ivuxolimab in advanced cancers. Measured with immunoSEQ multiplex PCR; TCRdb has only the in-frame clones, and not every one. The table records 95,000 to 100,000 clones, roughly 80% of them present only once. Of note for this clone: Antigen specificity is unknown.

Regarding the study as a whole: Antigen targets of the expanded peripheral T cells went undetermined. Clones of CD4+ and CD8+ blood T cells grew by week 6 at doses of 0.1 to 3.0 mg/kg. Relatively little clonal expansion, among the lowest observed, appeared in partial responders at 0.1-3.0 mg/kg.

The CDR3 runs 13 residues. Germline V gene sequence: CDR1 SQVTM, CDR2 ANQGSEA. V lost 1 base and J lost 1, with 7 bases in between. This specimen consisted of CD4+ or CD8+ T cells sorted from blood, obtained in a trial of the OX40 agonist ivuxolimab. This chain links TRBV29-1 with TRBJ1-1; possible D gene TRBD1, 5 bases. This receptor was identified in an adult with an advanced solid tumor such as melanoma, head and neck, liver or kidney cancer. The CDR3 DNA reads TGCAGCGTTGAAGGGGGGGGGAACACTGAAGCTTTCTTT. Translated: CSVEGGGNTEAFF.